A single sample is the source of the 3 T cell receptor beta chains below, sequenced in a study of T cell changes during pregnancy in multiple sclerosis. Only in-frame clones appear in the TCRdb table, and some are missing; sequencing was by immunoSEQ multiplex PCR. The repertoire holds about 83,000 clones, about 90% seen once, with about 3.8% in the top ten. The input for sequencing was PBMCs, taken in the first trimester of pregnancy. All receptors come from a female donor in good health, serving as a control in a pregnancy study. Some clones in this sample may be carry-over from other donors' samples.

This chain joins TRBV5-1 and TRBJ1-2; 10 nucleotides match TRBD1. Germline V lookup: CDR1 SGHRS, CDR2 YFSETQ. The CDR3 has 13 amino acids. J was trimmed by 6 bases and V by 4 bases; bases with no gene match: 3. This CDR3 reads CASSQGTGDGYTF. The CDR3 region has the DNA TGCGCCAGCAGCCAGGGGACAGGGGATGGCTACACCTTC.

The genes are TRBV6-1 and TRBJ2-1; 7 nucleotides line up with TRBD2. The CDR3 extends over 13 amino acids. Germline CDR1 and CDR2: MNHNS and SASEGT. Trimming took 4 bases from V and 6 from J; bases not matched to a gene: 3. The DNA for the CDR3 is TGTGCCAGCAGTGCGGGGGGAGTCAATGAGCAGTTCTTC. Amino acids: CASSAGGVNEQFF.

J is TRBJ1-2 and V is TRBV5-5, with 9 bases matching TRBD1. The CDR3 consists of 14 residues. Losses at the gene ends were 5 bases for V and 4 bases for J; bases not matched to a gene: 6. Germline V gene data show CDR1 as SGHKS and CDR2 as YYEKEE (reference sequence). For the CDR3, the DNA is TGTGCCAGCAGAGGACAGGGGTGGGTCTATGGCTACACCTTC. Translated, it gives CASRGQGWVYGYTF.